This T cell receptor (beta chain) was captured by sequencing in a study of blood T cell repertoires in COVID-19. Study context: Acute and convalescent COVID-19 specimens originated in the United States, Italy and Spain. Sample material is recorded as cDNA or gDNA derived from T cells, B-cell-depleted T cells, or PBMCs.

The CDR3 runs 14 residues. Germline CDR1 SGHRS, CDR2 YFSETQ. V was pared by 5 bases and J by 3 bases, with 12 bases between. Authors' analysis steps: Amplification of reference gene primers provided the estimated nucleated cell counts. The repertoire was sequenced with immunoSEQ multiplex PCR; TCRdb's copy has only in-frame clones and lacks some. The V and J calls and clone size were taken over from that table, and D and trimming were inferred from the DNA. This repertoire shows approximately 210,000 clones, about four fifths found once; its top ten account for 4.5% to 6%. The chain joins TRBV5-1 to TRBJ1-5, with D perhaps matching TRBD1 (6 bases). Input material: peripheral blood. The receptor was isolated from a woman between 65 and 79 years old with active or convalescent COVID-19. This chain's CDR3 is CASRPAGDNQPQHF. The CDR3 DNA follows: TGCGCCAGCAGACCCGCAGGGGACAATCAGCCCCAGCATTTT.